The 6 T cell receptor beta chains presented below share a single source sample, sequenced in a study of T cells in tumors after PD-1 blockade. TCRdb keeps only in-frame clones here, not all; method: immunoSEQ multiplex PCR. The table shows 55,000 to 65,000 clones, with around four fifths occurring only once. This sample comprised PBMCs, obtained before anti-PD-1 treatment. Source of these receptors: a human donor with basal cell carcinoma.

In nucleotides, the CDR3 is TGTGCCAGCAGAACTAGCGGGGGGAACACCGGGGAGCTGTTTTTT. This gives the protein CASRTSGGNTGELFF. The chain combines TRBV2 with TRBJ2-2; TRBD2 agrees at 11 bases. The CDR3 has 15 residues. V dropped 6 bases and J dropped 1; count of bases not matched to a gene: 1. Per the germline V gene, CDR1 is SNHLY and CDR2 is FYNNEI.

J is TRBJ2-7 and V is TRBV3-1 (or the pseudogene TRBV3-2); perhaps TRBD1 as D (7 bases). Germline V gene data show CDR1 as LGHDT and CDR2 as YNNKEL (reference sequence). Trimming took off 1 base at V and 5 bases at J, with 18 bases between the two ends. The CDR3 spans 16 residues. CDR3 in amino acids: CASSQGTMGRGDEQYF. The CDR3 DNA reads as TGTGCCAGCAGCCAAGGAACAATGGGCAGGGGGGACGAGCAGTACTTC.

Sample share makes this clone medium-sized (0.01 to 0.1%). The CDR3 loop is CASSYSGSLNTEAFF. DNA for the CDR3: TGTGCCAGCAGTTACTCAGGCAGCTTGAACACTGAAGCTTTCTTT. This chain connects TRBV6-5 to TRBJ1-1; D gene ambiguous. V was cut by 0 bases and J by 0 bases, with 8 bases left in between. The CDR3 spans 15 residues. CDR1 is MNHEY and CDR2 is SVGAGI in the germline V gene.

This rearrangement joins TRBV19 to TRBJ2-2; possible D gene TRBD2, 7 bases. CDR3 length: 15 residues. Germline assignment: CDR1 LNHDA and CDR2 SQIVND (reference sequence). Trimming removed 3 bases from V and 5 bases from J, with 13 bases in between. The CDR3 reads CASSIAGAGTGELFF. The CDR3, as DNA: TGTGCCAGTAGTATCGCGGGGGCAGGGACCGGGGAGCTGTTTTTT.

The rearrangement uses TRBV12-5 and TRBJ2-5; 11 bases agree with TRBD1. With 1 base clipped from V and 5 bases from J, the junction kept 9 bases outside the gene matches. The CDR3 consists of 17 residues. Germline assignment: CDR1 LGHNT and CDR2 FRNRAP. CDR3 bases: TGTGCTAGTGGTTTGGGGGAGCGGACAGGGGGCTACGAGACCCAGTACTTC. Translation gives CASGLGERTGGYETQYF. The full variable domain, its missing parts supplied by reference TRBV12-5 and TRBJ2-5, is DARVTQTPRHKVTEMGQEVTMRCQPILGHNTVFWYRQTMMQGLELLAYFRNRAPLDDSGMPKDRFSAEMPDATLATLKIQPSEPRDSAVYFCASGLGERTGGYETQYFGPGTRLLVL.

This clone has just one count. V usage is TRBV25-1 and J usage is TRBJ1-1; D perhaps matches TRBD1 (6 bases). Germline V gene data show CDR1 as MGHDK and CDR2 as SYGVNS. V dropped 7 bases and J dropped 4 bases, with 13 bases sitting between them. The CDR3 totals 13 residues. This CDR3 is CASKDSYSTEAFF. The CDR3 bases are TGTGCCAGCAAGGACAGTTATTCCACTGAAGCTTTCTTT.